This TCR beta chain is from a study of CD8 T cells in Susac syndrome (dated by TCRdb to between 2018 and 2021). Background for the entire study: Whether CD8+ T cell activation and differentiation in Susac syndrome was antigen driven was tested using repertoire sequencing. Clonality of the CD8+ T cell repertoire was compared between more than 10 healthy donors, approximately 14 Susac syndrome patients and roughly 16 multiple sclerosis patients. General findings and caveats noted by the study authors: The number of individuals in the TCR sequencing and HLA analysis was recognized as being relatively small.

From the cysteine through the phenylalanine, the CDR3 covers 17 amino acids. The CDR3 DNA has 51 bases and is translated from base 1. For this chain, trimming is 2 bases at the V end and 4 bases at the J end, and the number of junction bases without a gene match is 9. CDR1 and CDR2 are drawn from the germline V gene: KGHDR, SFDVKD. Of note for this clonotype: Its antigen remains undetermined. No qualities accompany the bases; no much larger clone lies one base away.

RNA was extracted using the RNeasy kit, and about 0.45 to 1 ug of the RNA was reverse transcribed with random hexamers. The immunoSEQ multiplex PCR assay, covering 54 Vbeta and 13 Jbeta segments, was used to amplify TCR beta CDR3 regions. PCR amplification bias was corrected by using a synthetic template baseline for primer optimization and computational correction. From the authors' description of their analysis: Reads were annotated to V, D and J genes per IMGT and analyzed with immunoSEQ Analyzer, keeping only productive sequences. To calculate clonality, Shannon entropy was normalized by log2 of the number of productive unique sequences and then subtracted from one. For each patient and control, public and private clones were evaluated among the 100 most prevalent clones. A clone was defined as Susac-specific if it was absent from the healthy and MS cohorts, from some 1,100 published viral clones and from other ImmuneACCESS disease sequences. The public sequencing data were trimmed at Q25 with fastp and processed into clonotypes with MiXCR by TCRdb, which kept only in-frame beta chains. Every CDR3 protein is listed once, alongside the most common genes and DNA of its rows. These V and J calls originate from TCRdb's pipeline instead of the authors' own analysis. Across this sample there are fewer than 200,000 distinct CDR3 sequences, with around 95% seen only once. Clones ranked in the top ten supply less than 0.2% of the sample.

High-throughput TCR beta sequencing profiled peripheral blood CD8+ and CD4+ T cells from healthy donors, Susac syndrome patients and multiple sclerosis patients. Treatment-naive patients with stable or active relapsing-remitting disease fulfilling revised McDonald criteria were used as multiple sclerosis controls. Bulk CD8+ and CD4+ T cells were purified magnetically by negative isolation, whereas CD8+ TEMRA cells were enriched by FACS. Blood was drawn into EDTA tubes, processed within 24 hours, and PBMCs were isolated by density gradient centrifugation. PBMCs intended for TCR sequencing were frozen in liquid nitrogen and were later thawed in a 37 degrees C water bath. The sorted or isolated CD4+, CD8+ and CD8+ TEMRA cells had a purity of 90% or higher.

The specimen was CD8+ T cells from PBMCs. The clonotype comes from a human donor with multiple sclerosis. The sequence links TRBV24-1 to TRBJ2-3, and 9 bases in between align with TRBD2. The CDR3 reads CATSDWTSAFEADTQYF. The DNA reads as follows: TGTGCCACCAGTGATTGGACTAGCGCATTTGAGGCAGATACGCAGTATTTT.